The clone carrying this T cell receptor (beta chain) was counted between two and nine times. This specimen comes from a study of T-cell memory formation after mild COVID-19. CDR1 and CDR2 (germline): ENHRY, SYGVKD. Trimming pared 10 bases from V and 0 bases from J, leaving 21 bases between. There are 16 residues in the CDR3. Via MiXCR, TCRdb re-called the 5' RACE reads, giving one row per CDR3 protein. The profile shows more than 75,000 distinct CDR3 sequences, approximately 13% of them singletons. The sequence derives from an adult woman who had mild COVID-19 (a few samples of this study predate the infection). Cell type and time point are not known. The J gene is TRBJ1-1, the V gene TRBV10-3, with a weak D call TRBD1 (5 bases). Source material: PBMCs or a T cell subset sorted from them (not recorded which). CDR3 sequence reads: CASAPQGISMNTEAFF. The CDR3 DNA reads as TGTGCCAGCGCACCTCAGGGAATCTCCATGAACACTGAAGCTTTCTTT.